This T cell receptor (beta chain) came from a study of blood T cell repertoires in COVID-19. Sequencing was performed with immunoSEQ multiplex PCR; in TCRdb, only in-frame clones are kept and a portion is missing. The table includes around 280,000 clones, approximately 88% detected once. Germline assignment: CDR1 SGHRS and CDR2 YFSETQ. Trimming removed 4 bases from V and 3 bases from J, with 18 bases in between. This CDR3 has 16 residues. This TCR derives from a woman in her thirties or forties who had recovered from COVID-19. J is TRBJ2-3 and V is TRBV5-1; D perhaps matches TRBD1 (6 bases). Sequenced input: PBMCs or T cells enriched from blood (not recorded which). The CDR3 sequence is CASSQQTGYLTDTQYF. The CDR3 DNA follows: TGCGCCAGCAGCCAACAAACAGGGTATCTTACAGATACGCAGTATTTT.